This entry lists 30 T cell receptor beta chains sequenced from one sample in a study of shared clonotypes between healthy human individuals. Only in-frame clones appear in the TCRdb table, and some are missing; sequencing was by immunoSEQ multiplex PCR. The data contain roughly 2,300,000 clones, around 92% of them singletons. Input material: naive CD4+ T cells from PBMCs. As to subset: CD45RA+ positively selected. These receptors were obtained from a man younger than 35 in good health. Some clones in this sample may be carry-over from other donors' samples.

J is TRBJ2-5 and V is TRBV5-1; tentatively, D is TRBD2 (6 bases). The V end was cut by 4 bases, the J end by 3 bases, with 16 bases between. This CDR3 comprises 15 residues. Looked up from germline, CDR1 is SGHRS and CDR2 is YFSETQ. CDR3 in amino acids: CASSDFGGAEETQYF. In DNA, the CDR3 is TGCGCCAGCAGCGACTTCGGGGGTGCCGAAGAGACCCAGTACTTC.

J is TRBJ1-1 and V is TRBV9; D not resolved. V lost 4 bases to trimming and J lost 7 bases, with 11 bases between them. Germline V gives CDR1 SGDLS, CDR2 YYNGEE. This CDR3 has 12 amino acids. The CDR3 DNA sequence: TGTGCCAGCAGCCCTCTCTGGGGTGAAGCTTTCTTT. It encodes CASSPLWGEAFF.

This chain uses TRBV28 with TRBJ1-2, with D possibly matching TRBD1 (5 bases). Germline loops: CDR1 MDHEN, CDR2 SYDVKM. Between the trimmed V and J ends, which lost 2 bases and 2 bases, there was a span of 12 bases. The CDR3 length is 15 residues. CDR3 in DNA: TGTGCCAGCAGTTTAGACAGACCTACAAACTATGGCTACACCTTC. Residues: CASSLDRPTNYGYTF.

The J gene is TRBJ1-4, the V gene TRBV10-3; possibly TRBD1 for D (6 bases). The CDR3 contains 15 residues. V gave up 4 bases and J gave up 8 bases, with 17 bases separating them. Germline CDR1 ENHRY, CDR2 SYGVKD. In DNA, the CDR3 is TGTGCCATCAGTGGTGGAGAGGCCGGGGGCGAAAAACTGTTTTTT. Its translation is CAISGGEAGGEKLFF.

The chain is built from TRBV21-1 and TRBJ2-6; no DNA check was done on the table's D call, TRBD2. TRBV21-1 is deemed a pseudogene. This CDR3 comprises 15 residues. The CDR3 coding sequence is TGTGCCAGCAGCAAAGCAATCCAGTGGAGGGTCGTCCTGACTTTC. Translation: CASSKAIQWRVVLTF.

This clone came up once. In nucleotides, the CDR3 is TGTGCCAGCAGCTGGGGTCAGGGTCAAGAAAAACTGTTTTTT. This codes for CASSWGQGQEKLFF. The chain couples TRBV7-2 to TRBJ1-4, with D perhaps matching TRBD1 (5 bases). The CDR3 has 14 amino acids. The ends were cut back, 4 bases at V and 8 bases at J, with 14 bases in the middle. Germline CDR1 reads SGHTA; CDR2 reads FQGNSA.

The CDR3 DNA follows: TGCGCCAGCAGCTTGGCCGAGGGGCTCACTGAAGCTTTCTTT. Translated, it gives CASSLAEGLTEAFF. The rearrangement joins TRBV5-1 to TRBJ1-1; possible D gene TRBD1, 5 bases. The CDR3 sequence is 14 residues long. Germline CDR1 and CDR2: SGHRS and YFSETQ. Trimming shortened V by 0 bases and J by 4 bases, and 10 bases separated the two germline ends.

The CDR3 loop is CASSLYGGQPQHF. CDR3 in DNA: TGCGCCAGCAGCTTGTACGGAGGCCAGCCCCAGCATTTT. V gene TRBV5-1 combines with J gene TRBJ1-5; no definite D call. Germline CDR1 reads SGHRS; CDR2 reads YFSETQ. The CDR3 contains 13 residues. V was shortened by 1 base and J by 7 bases, with 9 bases between the two germline ends.

The chain has TRBV5-1 and TRBJ1-1; the D is unclear. CDR1 is SGHRS and CDR2 is YFSETQ in the germline V gene. The CDR3 contains 15 residues. V lost 1 base to trimming and J lost 1 base, with 11 bases between them. CDR3 loop: CASSLYGEGNTEAFF. The CDR3 nucleotides read TGCGCCAGCAGCTTGTATGGGGAAGGGAACACTGAAGCTTTCTTT.

Remarks on this clone: The sample has other DNA sequences that encode this CDR3 too. The J gene is TRBJ1-1, the V gene TRBV18; D uncertain. This CDR3 contains 14 residues. The V gene lost 3 bases and the J gene lost 2 bases, with 10 bases spanning the gap. CDR1 is KGHSH and CDR2 is LQKENI in the germline V gene. The CDR3 sequence: CASSPDLTNTEAFF. The CDR3 DNA reads as TGTGCCAGCTCACCGGACCTCACAAACACTGAAGCTTTCTTT. Based on the CDR3 plus reference TRBV18 and TRBJ1-1, the full variable domain is NAGVMQNPRHLVRRRGQEARLRCSPMKGHSHVYWYRQLPEEGLKFMVYLQKENIIDESGMPKERFSAEFPKEGPSILRIQQVVRGDSAAYFCASSPDLTNTEAFFGQGTRLTVV.

V gene TRBV6-1 combines with J gene TRBJ2-3, with D possibly TRBD2 on 5 matching bases. Germline CDR1 and CDR2: MNHNS and SASEGT. V was cut by 2 bases and J by 6 bases, with 12 bases left in between. CDR3 length: 14 amino acids. CDR3 nucleotide sequence: TGTGCCAGCAGTGAACGGGGTCGAGGGGATACGCAGTATTTT. Translated: CASSERGRGDTQYF.

The chain links TRBV7-2 to TRBJ1-1, with TRBD1 matching 7 bases. Trimming at V came to 5 bases and at J to 3 bases, leaving 3 bases not matched to a gene. CDR1 is SGHTA and CDR2 is FQGNSA in the germline V gene. The CDR3 extends over 13 amino acids. The CDR3 region is CASSPDRDTEAFF. CDR3 nucleotide sequence: TGTGCCAGCAGCCCCGACAGGGACACTGAAGCTTTCTTT.

A single count supports this clone. This chain links TRBV5-8 with TRBJ2-1, with 7 bases lining up with TRBD2. CDR3 size: 17 residues. V was pared by 0 bases and J by 0 bases, with 6 bases of the junction left unmatched. Germline V CDR1 and CDR2: SGHTS, YDEGEE. DNA of the CDR3: TGTGCCAGCAGCTTGGCCCTAGCGGTCAACTCCTACAATGAGCAGTTCTTC. Amino acids: CASSLALAVNSYNEQFF. The entire variable domain, with the rest obtained from reference TRBV5-8 and TRBJ2-1, is as follows: EAGVTQSPTHLIKTRGQQATLRCSPISGHTSVYWYQQALGLGLQFLLWYDEGEERNRGNFPPRFSGRQFPNYSSELNVNALELEDSALYLCASSLALAVNSYNEQFFGPGTRLTVL.

The rearrangement links TRBV5-6 to TRBJ1-2; 11 positions agree with TRBD1. V was clipped by 0 bases and J by 8 bases; unmatched bases: 3. CDR3 length: 14 amino acids. Germline CDR1 and CDR2: SGHDT and YYEEEE. The CDR3 DNA sequence: TGTGCCAGCAGCTTGGGGACAGGGGGCGGCGGCTACACCTTC. Its protein is CASSLGTGGGGYTF.

A note on this clone: The same CDR3 is also encoded by other DNA sequences in this sample. The rearrangement links TRBV19 to TRBJ1-1; no clear D gene. CDR1 is LNHDA, CDR2 SQIVND, per germline (reference sequence). The V and J ends lost 6 bases and 0 bases respectively, with 11 bases between them. The CDR3 extends over 14 amino acids. The CDR3 bases are TGTGCCAGTAGCCTCGGACGGATGAACACTGAAGCTTTCTTT. Its protein product is CASSLGRMNTEAFF.

This clone was seen only once. The chain recombines TRBV7-8 with TRBJ2-2; 8 bases align to TRBD2. Trimming took 5 bases from V and 3 from J; bases not matched to a gene: 26. The CDR3 spans 22 residues. Germline CDR1 reads SGHVS; CDR2 reads FQNEAQ. CDR3 nucleotide sequence: TGTGCCAGCAGCCACAGATCAGGCAGGACCTTACTAGCGGATAATTACACCGGGGAGCTGTTTTTT. It encodes CASSHRSGRTLLADNYTGELFF.

J is TRBJ2-7 and V is TRBV7-3; D unresolved. V lost 5 bases, J lost 0 bases, and 8 bases lay in between. The length of the CDR3 is 13 residues. Germline CDR1 is SGHTA and CDR2 is FQGTGA. The CDR3 sequence: CASSPAASYEQYF. In DNA form, the CDR3 reads TGTGCCAGCAGCCCCGCGGCCTCCTACGAGCAGTACTTC.

The J gene is TRBJ2-1, the V gene TRBV4-3, with TRBD2 as a possible D gene (5 bases). Germline assignment: CDR1 LGHNA and CDR2 YSLEER. The CDR3 loop spans 18 amino acids. Trimming stripped 0 bases from V and 0 bases from J, with 15 bases between. The CDR3 DNA reads as TGCGCCAGCAGCCAAGATCCGTCAGGACTCCGCTCCTACAATGAGCAGTTCTTC. This codes for CASSQDPSGLRSYNEQFF.

In its sample, this clone was seen once. The V gene is TRBV19, the J gene TRBJ1-2; D not resolved. The CDR3 totals 13 residues. V gave up 3 bases and J gave up 4 bases, with 9 bases separating them. Germline CDR1 and CDR2: LNHDA and SQIVND (reference sequence). This CDR3 reads CASSIDSGYGYTF. The CDR3 DNA reads TGTGCCAGTAGTATCGACTCGGGCTATGGCTACACCTTC.

This chain connects TRBV14 to TRBJ2-7; D is possibly TRBD1 (5 bases). Trimming cost V 1 base and J 4 bases, with 8 bases left between them. Germline CDR1 reads SGHDN; CDR2 reads FVKESK. The CDR3 spans 13 residues. CDR3 residues: CASSQVQGYEQYF. DNA for the CDR3: TGTGCCAGCAGCCAAGTTCAGGGTTACGAGCAGTACTTC.

This chain uses TRBV28 with TRBJ1-1, with unresolved D. Trimming shortened V by 6 bases and J by 8 bases, and 10 bases separated the two germline ends. Looked up from germline, CDR1 is MDHEN and CDR2 is SYDVKM. The length of the CDR3 is 11 residues. CDR3 bases: TGTGCCAGCAGCCCGGGGTTCGAAGCTTTCTTT. Amino acids: CASSPGFEAFF. The full variable domain, completed using reference TRBV28 and TRBJ1-1, is DVKVTQSSRYLVKRTGEKVFLECVQDMDHENMFWYRQDPGLGLRLIYFSYDVKMKEKGDIPEGYSVSREKKERFSLILESASTNQTSMYLCASSPGFEAFFGQGTRLTVV.

The chain links TRBV18 to TRBJ2-7; the match to TRBD2 covers 12 bases. CDR3 length: 15 residues. From germline, CDR1 is KGHSH and CDR2 LQKENI. V dropped 5 bases and J dropped 3; count of bases not matched to a gene: 5. The CDR3 is CASSKTSGGSYEQYF. The CDR3 DNA reads as TGTGCCAGCTCAAAAACTAGCGGGGGGAGCTACGAGCAGTACTTC.

This sequence joins TRBV5-1 and TRBJ2-2; tentative D call: TRBD1 (6 bases). With 9 bases removed from V and 4 bases from J, the gap between germline ends came to 13 bases. The CDR3 consists of 13 residues. Germline V CDR1 and CDR2: SGHRS, YFSETQ. The CDR3 nucleotides read TGCGCCACCAGGGGTAGCCTCACCGGGGAGCTGTTTTTT. Amino acid sequence: CATRGSLTGELFF. The entire variable domain, with the rest obtained from reference TRBV5-1 and TRBJ2-2, is as follows: KAGVTQTPRYLIKTRGQQVTLSCSPISGHRSVSWYQQTPGQGLQFLFEYFSETQRNKGNFPGRFSGRQFSNSRSEMNVSTLELGDSALYLCATRGSLTGELFFGEGSRLTVL.

This sequence joins TRBV18 and TRBJ2-7; D uncertain. Per the germline V gene, CDR1 is KGHSH and CDR2 is LQKENI. V lost 3 bases and J 5 bases, leaving 5 bases between the germline ends. The CDR3 is made up of 11 amino acids. The chain's CDR3 is CASSPRNEQYF. DNA of the CDR3: TGTGCCAGCTCACCGCGGAACGAGCAGTACTTC.

J is TRBJ1-2 and V is TRBV30; D unclear. V gave up 2 bases and J gave up 4 bases, with 17 bases separating them. The CDR3 consists of 15 residues. Germline V gives CDR1 GTSNPN, CDR2 SVGIG (reference sequence). The CDR3 loop is CAWSHGRSNFYGYTF. CDR3 bases: TGTGCCTGGAGTCACGGACGGAGCAATTTCTATGGCTACACCTTC.

J is TRBJ2-1 and V is TRBV5-1, with 8 bases fitting TRBD2. Trimming at V came to 2 bases and at J to 5 bases, leaving 6 bases not matched to a gene. The V gene's germline CDR1 is SGHRS and CDR2 YFSETQ. The CDR3 length is 15 residues. The CDR3 reads CASSLLAVTDNEQFF. For the CDR3, the DNA is TGCGCCAGCAGCTTACTAGCGGTCACGGACAATGAGCAGTTCTTC.

The chain has TRBV27 and TRBJ2-2; TRBD2 is a possible D gene (5 bases). Trimming took off 2 bases at V and 2 bases at J, with 21 bases between the two ends. The CDR3 spans 19 residues. Germline CDR1 and CDR2: MNHEY and SMNVEV (reference sequence). CDR3 residues: CASSLRRRHQDFNTGELFF. The DNA of the CDR3 is TGTGCCAGCAGTTTAAGGAGGAGACACCAGGATTTTAACACCGGGGAGCTGTTTTTT.

Only one count was recorded for this clone. J is TRBJ2-7 and V is TRBV5-6, with D possibly being TRBD2 (6 bases). This CDR3 contains 15 residues. Trimming removed 0 bases at V and 4 bases at J, with 14 bases between. The germline V gene has CDR1 SGHDT and CDR2 YYEEEE. The CDR3, as DNA: TGTGCCAGCAGCTTGGAAGGGAGGTCCGAATACGAGCAGTACTTC. This sequence encodes CASSLEGRSEYEQYF.

The chain employs TRBV11-2 and TRBJ1-1; 7 bases fit TRBD1. CDR3 length: 15 residues. V trimming: 7 bases; J trimming: 5 bases; junction bases outside the gene matches: 13. Germline CDR1 reads SGHAT; CDR2 reads FQNNGV. CDR3 sequence reads: CASTRGARGNTEAFF. In DNA form, the CDR3 reads TGTGCCAGCACCCGGGGGGCCAGGGGGAATACTGAAGCTTTCTTT.

The CDR3 sequence: CASSSWGSGEYEQYF. Here the CDR3 DNA reads TGTGCCAGCAGCTCCTGGGGTAGCGGGGAATACGAGCAGTACTTC. This chain connects TRBV7-9 to TRBJ2-7; 8 positions match TRBD2. Germline CDR1 SEHNR, CDR2 FQNEAQ (reference sequence). The CDR3 is made up of 15 amino acids. J gave up 4 bases and V 4 bases, and 9 bases lay outside the gene matches.